This T cell receptor (beta chain) was found in a study of shared clonotypes between healthy human individuals. Naive CD8 cells lacked CD45RO, underwent positive selection for CCR7 and left out terminally differentiated effector memory CD45RA+ cells. Every immunoSEQ plate was one replicate of a subset's evenly spread DNA. Method: immunoSEQ multiplex PCR; TCRdb's copy keeps in-frame clones and lacks some. The table includes about 550,000 clones, around 95% detected once. The length of the CDR3 is 16 residues. Germline V gives CDR1 MDHEN, CDR2 SYDVKM. V lost 5 bases and J 0 bases, leaving 14 bases between the germline ends.

The TCR sequence derives from a woman in her 30s in good health. Sequenced material: naive CD8+ T cells sorted from blood. The rearrangement joins TRBV28 to TRBJ1-5; no clear D gene. In DNA form, the CDR3 reads TGTGCCAGCAGTCCCCCCCCGGTTGTTAGCAATCAGCCCCAGCATTTT. This gives the protein CASSPPPVVSNQPQHF. The whole variable domain, filled in from reference TRBV28 and TRBJ1-5, reads DVKVTQSSRYLVKRTGEKVFLECVQDMDHENMFWYRQDPGLGLRLIYFSYDVKMKEKGDIPEGYSVSREKKERFSLILESASTNQTSMYLCASSPPPVVSNQPQHFGDGTRLSIL.